This T cell receptor beta chain was recorded in a study of control samples from healthy donors and cancer patients. Generated by immunoSEQ multiplex PCR, the TCRdb table keeps only in-frame clones and is missing some. The data show 100,000 to 150,000 clones, with roughly 94% seen just once and 3.6% held by the top ten. The CDR3 has 17 amino acids. Between the trimmed V and J ends, which lost 2 bases and 4 bases, there was a span of 18 bases. Germline V lookup: CDR1 MGHRA, CDR2 YSYEKL. V gene TRBV4-1 combines with J gene TRBJ1-3, with TRBD1 as a possible D gene (5 bases). The TCR originated in a man younger than 45 in good health. The specimen was blood. The CDR3 DNA reads as TGCGCCAGCAGCCAATCCTGGGGACGGACGGTAGGAAACACCATATATTTT. Protein product: CASSQSWGRTVGNTIYF.